This record concerns one TCR beta chain sequence. No antigen is known for it. The source of the sample is a study of vaccination effects on CD4 cells after COVID-19. The repertoire was sequenced with immunoSEQ multiplex PCR; TCRdb's copy has only in-frame clones and lacks some. The sample holds tens of thousands of clones, approximately 76% seen once. Using viral peptide pools, the ViraFEST assay grew out antigen-specific CD4+ T cells prior to sequencing. Culturing for around eleven days preceded CD4+ T cell isolation. Nobody among the vaccine recipients had prior SARS-CoV-2 infection (nucleocapsid antibodies were negative). After around 2 million PBMC were placed in each well, they were cultured with approximately 10 IU/ml IL-2 and roughly 10 ug/ml peptides. Germline CDR1 and CDR2: SGHVS and FQNEAQ. This CDR3 is built from 15 residues. The ends were cut back, 1 base at V and 2 bases at J, with 11 bases in the middle.

V and J are TRBV7-8 and TRBJ1-2; possibly TRBD1 for D (5 bases). Sequences were derived from CD4+ T cells from PBMCs cultured with HCoV-NL63 spike peptides, sampled before COVID-19 vaccination. The sequence was obtained from a human donor who received a COVID-19 vaccine. As DNA, the CDR3 is TGTGCCAGCAGCTTAGGGTCAGGGTGGAACTATGGCTACACCTTC. Its protein is CASSLGSGWNYGYTF.